Shown below are 10 T cell receptor beta chains from a single sample sequenced in a study of post-analysis software for immune sequencing data. Study results and caveats: Five or six TRBV segments, including TRBV5-6, TRBV5-1 and TRBV20-1, were more frequent in patients than controls.

Their cognate antigens are unknown. The library was made from cDNA and included unique molecular identifiers. TCRdb analysed the PCR reads with MiXCR anew, one entry per CDR3 protein. The sample lists more than 450,000 distinct CDR3 sequences, approximately 31% occurring once. The sample was blood. These receptors all stem from a girl between 2 and 17 years old with multiple sclerosis.

This clonotype was counted between two and nine times. This sequence joins TRBV4-1 and TRBJ2-1, with D possibly being TRBD2 (6 bases). Per the germline V gene, CDR1 is MGHRA and CDR2 is YSYEKL. Trimming shortened V by 0 bases and J by 9 bases, and 15 bases separated the two germline ends. CDR3 length equals 15 residues. In DNA form, the CDR3 reads TGCGCCAGCAGCCAAGAGGGGCGGGGATCGGGTGAGCAGTTCTTC. As protein: CASSQEGRGSGEQFF.

This clonotype was seen at least ten times. The V and J genes are TRBV20-1 and TRBJ2-7; 7 bases line up with TRBD2. The junction had 5 bases not matched to a gene; V was cut back by 6 bases and J by 3 bases. CDR1 DFQATT and CDR2 SNEGSKA come from the germline V gene (reference sequence). This CDR3 comprises 12 residues. The CDR3 protein is CSARGRDYEQYF. The CDR3 coding sequence is TGCAGTGCCCGCGGGAGAGACTACGAGCAGTACTTC.

This clonotype was seen more than once but under ten times. The genes are TRBV20-1 and TRBJ2-5; 8 positions agree with TRBD2. After removal of 1 base from V and 5 bases from J, the junction contained 6 bases not matched to a gene. The CDR3 has 14 amino acids. CDR1 and CDR2 from the germline V gene are DFQATT and SNEGSKA (reference sequence). The CDR3 region has the DNA TGCAGTGCTAGAGTAACCGGCGGGAGGGAGACCCAGTACTTC. Its translation is CSARVTGGRETQYF.

Ten or more counts support this clonotype. The chain combines TRBV6-1 with TRBJ2-5; 7 bases are shared with TRBD1. V trimming: 3 bases; J trimming: 4 bases; junction bases outside the gene matches: 8. The germline V gene has CDR1 MNHNS and CDR2 SASEGT. CDR3 size: 15 residues. The CDR3 sequence is CASSDLRGRGETQYF. CDR3 in DNA: TGTGCCAGCAGTGACCTCAGGGGGAGAGGAGAGACCCAGTACTTC.

V usage is TRBV4-1 and J usage is TRBJ2-4, with D possibly being TRBD1 (5 bases). Per germline, CDR1 MGHRA and CDR2 YSYEKL. This CDR3 spans 14 amino acids. Trimming shortened V by 4 bases and J by 0 bases, and 7 bases separated the two germline ends. CDR3 residues: CASSRTIAKNIQYF. CDR3 sequence (DNA): TGCGCCAGCAGCCGGACAATAGCCAAAAACATTCAGTACTTC.

This chain joins TRBV12-3 or TRBV12-4 and TRBJ2-7, with D possibly being TRBD1 or TRBD2 (6 bases each). The V end was cut by 7 bases, the J end by 2 bases, with 15 bases between. The CDR3 contains 14 residues. CDR3 loop: CASNLAGGTYEQYF. The DNA of the CDR3 is TGTGCCAGCAATCTGGCCGGGGGCACCTACGAGCAGTACTTC.

V is TRBV5-1 and J is TRBJ2-4, with 7 bases aligning to TRBD1. The end of the DNA fits TRBJ2-7 better, so the J call may be wrong. The germline V gene has CDR1 SGHRS and CDR2 YFSETQ. The CDR3 has 16 amino acids. The DNA for the CDR3 is TGCGCCAGCAGCTGGGATCCGGGACAGTCGGAGTGCGAGCAGTACTTC. Translating it yields CASSWDPGQSECEQYF.

The chain has TRBV7-2 and TRBJ2-5; maybe TRBD1 (6 bases). Germline loops: CDR1 SGHTA, CDR2 FQGNSA. V lost 1 base and J lost 5, with 11 bases in between. The CDR3 loop spans 14 amino acids. CDR3 residues: CASSLDRAVETQYF. The CDR3 DNA is TGTGCCAGCAGCTTAGACAGGGCCGTGGAGACCCAGTACTTC.

V and J are TRBV10-3 and TRBJ2-3; D not resolved. This CDR3 spans 15 amino acids. Per the germline V gene, CDR1 is ENHRY and CDR2 is SYGVKD. The V gene lost 4 bases and the J gene lost 0 bases, with 11 bases spanning the gap. The CDR3 DNA reads TGTGCCATCAGTGTGGATTTCTCTAGCACAGATACGCAGTATTTT. It encodes CAISVDFSSTDTQYF.

The chain combines TRBV10-1 with TRBJ2-7; the match to TRBD1 covers 10 bases. The germline CDR1 and CDR2 sequences are WNHNN and SYGVQD (reference sequence). CDR3 length: 15 residues. The V and J ends lost 4 bases and 3 bases, in that order; junction bases with no gene match: 6. The CDR3 loop reads CASSGSRDRGYEQYF. The CDR3 DNA is TGCGCCAGCAGTGGGTCTAGGGACAGGGGCTACGAGCAGTACTTC.